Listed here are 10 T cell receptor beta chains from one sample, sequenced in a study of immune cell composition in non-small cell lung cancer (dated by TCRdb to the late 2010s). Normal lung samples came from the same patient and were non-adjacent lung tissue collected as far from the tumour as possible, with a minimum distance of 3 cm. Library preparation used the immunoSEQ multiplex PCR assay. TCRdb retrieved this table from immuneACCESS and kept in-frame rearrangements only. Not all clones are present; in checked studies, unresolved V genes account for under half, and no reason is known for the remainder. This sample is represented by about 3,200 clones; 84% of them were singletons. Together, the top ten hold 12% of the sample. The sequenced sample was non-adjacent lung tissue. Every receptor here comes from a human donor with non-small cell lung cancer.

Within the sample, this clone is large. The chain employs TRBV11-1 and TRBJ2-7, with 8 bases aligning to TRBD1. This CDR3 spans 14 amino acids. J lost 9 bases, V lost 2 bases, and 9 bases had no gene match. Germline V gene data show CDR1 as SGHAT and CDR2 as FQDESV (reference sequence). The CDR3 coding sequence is TGTGCCAGCAGCTTAAGGACAGGGAGCAACTCGCAGTACTTC. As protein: CASSLRTGSNSQYF. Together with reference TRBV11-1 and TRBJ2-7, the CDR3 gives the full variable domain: EAEVAQSPRYKITEKSQAVAFWCDPISGHATLYWYRQILGQGPELLVQFQDESVVDDSQLPKDRFSAERLKGVDSTLKIQPAELGDSAMYLCASSLRTGSNSQYFGPGTRLTVT.

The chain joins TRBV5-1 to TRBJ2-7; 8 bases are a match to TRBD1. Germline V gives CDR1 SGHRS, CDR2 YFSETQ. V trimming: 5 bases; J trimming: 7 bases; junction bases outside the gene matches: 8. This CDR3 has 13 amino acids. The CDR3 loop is CASRQDRDREQYF. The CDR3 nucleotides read TGCGCCAGCAGACAGGACAGGGATCGAGAGCAGTACTTC.

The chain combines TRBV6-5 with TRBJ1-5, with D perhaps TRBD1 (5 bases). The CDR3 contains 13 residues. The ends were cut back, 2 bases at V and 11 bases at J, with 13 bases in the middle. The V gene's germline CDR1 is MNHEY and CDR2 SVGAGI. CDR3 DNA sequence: TGTGCCAGCAGTTACGCTCGAACAGGTACCCAGCATTTT. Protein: CASSYARTGTQHF.

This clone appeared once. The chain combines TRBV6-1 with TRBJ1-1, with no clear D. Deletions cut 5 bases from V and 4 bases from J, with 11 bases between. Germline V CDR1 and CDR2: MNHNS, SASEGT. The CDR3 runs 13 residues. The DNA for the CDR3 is TGTGCCAGCAGTTCCCGGGGTGGCACTGAAGCTTTCTTT. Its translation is CASSSRGGTEAFF.

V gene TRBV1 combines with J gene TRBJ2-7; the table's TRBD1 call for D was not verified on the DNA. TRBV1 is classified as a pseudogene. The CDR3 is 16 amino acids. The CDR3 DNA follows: TGCACCAGCAGCCAAACCGGGACAGGGGTTTTCTACGAGCAGTACTTC. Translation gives CTSSQTGTGVFYEQYF.

CDR3 protein: CASSFKLEGSYEQYF. CDR3 DNA: TGTGCCAGCAGTTTTAAATTAGAGGGCTCCTACGAGCAGTACTTC. This chain uses TRBV27 with TRBJ2-7; a possible D gene is TRBD2 (5 bases). The V gene lost 3 bases and the J gene lost 0 bases, with 12 bases spanning the gap. There are 15 residues in the CDR3. Germline values: CDR1 MNHEY, CDR2 SMNVEV (reference sequence).

CDR3 DNA sequence: TGTGCCAGCAGTGAAAGTACAGGGAATAATGAGCAGTTCTTC. This sequence encodes CASSESTGNNEQFF. This sequence joins TRBV6-5 and TRBJ2-1, with D possibly matching TRBD1 (6 bases). Germline CDR1 MNHEY, CDR2 SVGAGI. This CDR3 is built from 14 residues. The V gene lost 5 bases and the J gene lost 7 bases, with 15 bases spanning the gap.

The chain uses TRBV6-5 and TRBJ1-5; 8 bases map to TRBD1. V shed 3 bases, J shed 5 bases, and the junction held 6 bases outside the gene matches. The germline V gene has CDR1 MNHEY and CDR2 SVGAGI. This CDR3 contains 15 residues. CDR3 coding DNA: TGTGCCAGCAGTTATACGACAGGGGTTGATCAGCCCCAGCATTTT. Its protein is CASSYTTGVDQPQHF.

The CDR3 DNA reads TGTGCCAGCAGCGGACTAGCGGGAGGGAAGAATGAGCAGTTCTTC. This translates into CASSGLAGGKNEQFF. The genes are TRBV21-1 and TRBJ2-1; the table's D call, TRBD2, was not checked against the DNA. TRBV21-1 represents a pseudogene. The CDR3 extends over 15 amino acids.

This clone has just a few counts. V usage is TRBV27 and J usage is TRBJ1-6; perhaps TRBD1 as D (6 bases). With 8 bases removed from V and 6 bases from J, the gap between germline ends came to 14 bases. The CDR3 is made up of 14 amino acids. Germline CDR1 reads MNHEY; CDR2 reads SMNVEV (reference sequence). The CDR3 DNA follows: TGTGCCAGCGGACTTACAGGGCGTAATTCACCCCTCCACTTT. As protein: CASGLTGRNSPLHF.